This paragraph covers one TCR beta chain sequence. Antigen: not known. Produced via immunoSEQ multiplex PCR; TCRdb's table is partial and in-frame only. This sample has some 2.3 million clones, with roughly 93% found just once. The data stem from a study of shared clonotypes between healthy human individuals. Study as a whole: The donor group consisted of a couple of women and three men, aged 18 to 49.

With V trimmed by 4 bases and J by 0 bases, 8 bases remained unmatched. Germline-derived CDR1 and CDR2 are LNHNV and YYDKDF (reference sequence). The CDR3 totals 16 residues. Study outcomes and limitations: The sharing of around 5% of naive CD4 clonotypes was seen across a few donors.

Sequenced material: naive CD4+ T cells from PBMCs. The subset here: CD45RA+ positively selected. This sequence originates from a young man in good health. Some clones in this sample may be carry-over from other donors' samples. V gene TRBV15 combines with J gene TRBJ2-7, with 8 positions matching TRBD2. CDR3 residues: CATSTFGGGSSYEQYF. The DNA of the CDR3 is TGTGCCACCAGCACTTTTGGCGGGGGGAGCTCCTACGAGCAGTACTTC. The whole variable domain, filled in from reference TRBV15 and TRBJ2-7, reads DAMVIQNPRYQVTQFGKPVTLSCSQTLNHNVMYWYQQKSSQAPKLLFHYYDKDFNNEADTPDNFQSRRPNTSFCFLDIRSPGLGDTAMYLCATSTFGGGSSYEQYFGPGTRLTVT.